This T cell receptor (beta chain) was observed in a study of T cell repertoires in cytomegalovirus infection. TCRdb re-derived calls from the reads in MiXCR, one entry per CDR3 protein. The repertoire holds more than 200,000 distinct CDR3 sequences, with 9.1% as singletons. The V gene lost 6 bases and the J gene lost 8 bases, with 13 bases spanning the gap. Germline V gives CDR1 MNHNS, CDR2 SASEGT. The CDR3 covers 12 residues. The TCR was taken from a human donor in good health (CMV status not recorded). Some clones in this sample may be carry-over from other donors' samples. Material: PBMCs. The chain employs TRBV6-1 and TRBJ1-2; D uncertain. Here the CDR3 DNA reads TGTGCCAGCAGGAGGGCAGGAGGAGGCTACACCTTC. Translated, it gives CASRRAGGGYTF.